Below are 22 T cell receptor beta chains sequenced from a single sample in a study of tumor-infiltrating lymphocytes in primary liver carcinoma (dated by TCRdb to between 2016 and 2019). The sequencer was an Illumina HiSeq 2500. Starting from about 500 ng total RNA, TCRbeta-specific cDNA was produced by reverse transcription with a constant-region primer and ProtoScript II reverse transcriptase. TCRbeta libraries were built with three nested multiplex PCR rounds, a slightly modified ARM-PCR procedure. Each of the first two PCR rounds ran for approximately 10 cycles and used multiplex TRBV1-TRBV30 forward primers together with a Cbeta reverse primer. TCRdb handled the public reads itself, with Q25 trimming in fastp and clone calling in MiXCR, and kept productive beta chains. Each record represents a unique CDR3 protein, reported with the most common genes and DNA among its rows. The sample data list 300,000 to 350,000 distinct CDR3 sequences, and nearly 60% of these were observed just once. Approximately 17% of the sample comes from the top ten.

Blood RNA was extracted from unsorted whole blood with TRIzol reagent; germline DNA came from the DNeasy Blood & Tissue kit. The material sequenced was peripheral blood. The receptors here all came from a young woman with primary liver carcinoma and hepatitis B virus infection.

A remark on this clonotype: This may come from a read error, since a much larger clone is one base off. The CDR3 bases are TGTGCCACGGACTCGCCCGGGACAGGGGGTTGGGGCTACCCCTTC. Protein sequence: CATDSPGTGGWGYPF. The V gene is TRBV12-3 or TRBV12-4, the J gene TRBJ1-2; 11 bases line up with TRBD1. This CDR3 is built from 15 residues.

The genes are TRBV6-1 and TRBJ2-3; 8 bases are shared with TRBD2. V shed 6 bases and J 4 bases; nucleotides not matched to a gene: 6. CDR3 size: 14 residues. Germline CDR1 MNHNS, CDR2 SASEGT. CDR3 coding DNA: TGTGCCAGCAGAAGGGGACTAGTCCCAGATACGCAGTATTTT. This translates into CASRRGLVPDTQYF.

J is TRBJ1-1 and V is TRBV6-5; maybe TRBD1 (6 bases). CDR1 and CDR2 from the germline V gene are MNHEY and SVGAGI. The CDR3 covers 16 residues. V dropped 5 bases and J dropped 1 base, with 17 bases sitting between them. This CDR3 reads CASSHLSGAGNTEAFF. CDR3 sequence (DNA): TGTGCCAGCAGTCACCTCTCAGGGGCGGGGAACACTGAAGCTTTCTTT.

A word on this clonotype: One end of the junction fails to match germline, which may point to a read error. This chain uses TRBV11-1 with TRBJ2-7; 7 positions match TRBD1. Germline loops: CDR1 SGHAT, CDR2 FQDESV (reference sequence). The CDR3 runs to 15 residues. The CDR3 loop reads CASSFRQGRVYVQYF. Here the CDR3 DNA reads TGTGCCAGCAGCTTCAGACAGGGAAGAGTCTACGTGCAGTACTTC.

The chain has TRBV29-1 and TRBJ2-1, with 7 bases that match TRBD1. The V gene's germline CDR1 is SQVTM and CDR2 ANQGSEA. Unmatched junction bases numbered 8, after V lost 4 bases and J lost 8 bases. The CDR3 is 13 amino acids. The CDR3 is CSVAWGQSYEQFF. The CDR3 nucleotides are TGCAGCGTTGCATGGGGACAGTCCTATGAGCAGTTCTTC.

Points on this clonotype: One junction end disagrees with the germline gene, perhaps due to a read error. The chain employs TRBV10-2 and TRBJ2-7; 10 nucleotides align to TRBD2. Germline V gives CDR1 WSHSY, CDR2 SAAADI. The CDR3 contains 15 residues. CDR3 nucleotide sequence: TGCGCCAGCACCGAAAGCGGGAGGGCCATCTACGAGCGGTACTTC. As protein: CASTESGRAIYERYF.

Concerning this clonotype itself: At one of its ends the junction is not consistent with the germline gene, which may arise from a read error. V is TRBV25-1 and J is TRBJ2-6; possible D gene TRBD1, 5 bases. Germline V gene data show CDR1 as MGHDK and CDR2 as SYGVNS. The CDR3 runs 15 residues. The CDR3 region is CASSQQDSGANVLTF. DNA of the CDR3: TGTGCTAGCAGTCAACAGGACTCTGGGGCCAACGTCCTGACTTTC. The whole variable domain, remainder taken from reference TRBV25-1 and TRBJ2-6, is EADIYQTPRYLVIGTGKKITLECSQTMGHDKMYWYQQDPGMELHLIHYSYGVNSTEKGDLSSESTVSRIRTEHFPLTLESARPSHTSQYLCASSQQDSGANVLTFGAGSRLTVL.

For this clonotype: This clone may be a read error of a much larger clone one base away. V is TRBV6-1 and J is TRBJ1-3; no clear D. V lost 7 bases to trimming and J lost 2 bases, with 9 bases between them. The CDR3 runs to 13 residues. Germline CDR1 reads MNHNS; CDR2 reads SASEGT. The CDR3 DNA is TGTGCCAGCACCTCCTACGCTGGAAACACCATATATTTT. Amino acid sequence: CASTSYAGNTIYF.

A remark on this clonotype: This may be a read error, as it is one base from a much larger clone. This chain's CDR3 is CASSLVRESGYTF. In nucleotides, the CDR3 is TGTGCCAGCAGTTTGGTCAGGGAGTCTGGCTACACCTTC. V and J are TRBV12-3 or TRBV12-4 and TRBJ1-2; weak D call: TRBD1 (5 bases). The ends were cut back, 3 bases at V and 7 bases at J, with 12 bases in the middle. This CDR3 contains 13 residues.

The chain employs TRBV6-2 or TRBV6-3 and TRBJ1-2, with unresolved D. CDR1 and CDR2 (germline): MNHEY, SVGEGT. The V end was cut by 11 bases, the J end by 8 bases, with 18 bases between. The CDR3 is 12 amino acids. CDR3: CACNLGPSGYTF. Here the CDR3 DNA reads TGTGCCTGCAACCTTGGTCCGAGCGGCTACACCTTC.

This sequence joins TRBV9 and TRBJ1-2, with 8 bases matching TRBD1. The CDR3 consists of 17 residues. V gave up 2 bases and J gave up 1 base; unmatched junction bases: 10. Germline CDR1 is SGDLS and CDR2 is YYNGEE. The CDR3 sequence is CASSVPTGEEVNYGYTF. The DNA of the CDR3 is TGTGCCAGCAGCGTCCCGACAGGGGAGGAAGTTAACTATGGCTACACCTTC.

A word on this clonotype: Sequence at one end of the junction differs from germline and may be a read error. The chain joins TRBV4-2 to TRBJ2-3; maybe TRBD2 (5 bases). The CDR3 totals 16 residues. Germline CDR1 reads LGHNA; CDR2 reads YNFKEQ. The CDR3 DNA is TGTGCCAGCAGCCAAGAAGGAGGTTTTATGTCAGATGCGCAGTATTTT. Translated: CASSQEGGFMSDAQYF.

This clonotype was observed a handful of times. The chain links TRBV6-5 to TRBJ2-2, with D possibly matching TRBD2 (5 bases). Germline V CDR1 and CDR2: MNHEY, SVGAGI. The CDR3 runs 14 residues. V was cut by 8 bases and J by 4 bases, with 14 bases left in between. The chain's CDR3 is CASGPPRGTGELFF. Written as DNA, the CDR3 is TGTGCCAGCGGTCCCCCTCGGGGCACCGGGGAGCTGTTTTTT.

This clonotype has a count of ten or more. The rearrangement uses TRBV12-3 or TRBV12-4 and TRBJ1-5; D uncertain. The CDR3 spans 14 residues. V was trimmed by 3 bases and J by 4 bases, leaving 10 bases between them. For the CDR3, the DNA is TGTGCCAGCAGTTTGGGCCCGGGGAATCAGCCCCAGCATTTT. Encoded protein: CASSLGPGNQPQHF.

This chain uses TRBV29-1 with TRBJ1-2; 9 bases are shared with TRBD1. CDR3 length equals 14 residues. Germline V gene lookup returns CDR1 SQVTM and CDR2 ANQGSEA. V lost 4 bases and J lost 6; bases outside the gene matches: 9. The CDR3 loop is CSVVLGTGLHGYTF. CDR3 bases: TGCAGCGTTGTCTTGGGGACAGGGTTGCATGGCTACACCTTC.

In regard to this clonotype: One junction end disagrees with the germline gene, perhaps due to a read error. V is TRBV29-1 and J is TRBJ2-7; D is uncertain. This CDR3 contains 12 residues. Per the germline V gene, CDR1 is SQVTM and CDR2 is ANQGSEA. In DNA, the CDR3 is TGCAACGTTCTCGAATTCACCTATGAGCAGTACTTC. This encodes CNVLEFTYEQYF.

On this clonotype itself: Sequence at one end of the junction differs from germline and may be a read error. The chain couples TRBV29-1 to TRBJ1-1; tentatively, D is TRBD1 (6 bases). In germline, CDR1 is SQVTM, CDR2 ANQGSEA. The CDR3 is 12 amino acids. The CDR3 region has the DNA TGCAGCGTTGGCGGGGGGGGCACTGAAGATTTCTTT. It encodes CSVGGGGTEDFF. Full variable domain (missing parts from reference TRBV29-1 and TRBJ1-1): SAVISQKPSRDICQRGTSLTIQCQVDSQVTMMFWYRQQPGQSLTLIATANQGSEATYESGFVIDKFPISRPNLTFSTLTVSNMSPEDSSIYLCSVGGGGTEDFFGQGTRLTVV.

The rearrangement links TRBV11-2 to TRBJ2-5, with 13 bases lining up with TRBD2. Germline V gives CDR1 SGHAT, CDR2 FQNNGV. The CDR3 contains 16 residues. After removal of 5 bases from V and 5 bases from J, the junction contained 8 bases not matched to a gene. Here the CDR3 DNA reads TGTGCCAGCAGCATAAGGACTAGCGGGGGCCGGGAGACCCAGTACTTC. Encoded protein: CASSIRTSGGRETQYF.

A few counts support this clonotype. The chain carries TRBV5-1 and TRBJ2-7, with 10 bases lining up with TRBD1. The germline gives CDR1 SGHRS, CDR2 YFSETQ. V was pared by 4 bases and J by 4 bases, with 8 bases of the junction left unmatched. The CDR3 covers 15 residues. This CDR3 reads CASSLDPGQGYEQYF. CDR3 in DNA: TGCGCCAGCAGCCTAGACCCGGGACAGGGGTACGAGCAGTACTTC.

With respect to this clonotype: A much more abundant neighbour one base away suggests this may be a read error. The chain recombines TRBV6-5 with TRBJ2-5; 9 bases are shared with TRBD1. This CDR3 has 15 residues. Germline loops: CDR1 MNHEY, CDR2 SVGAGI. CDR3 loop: CASSRSRQGGEAQYF. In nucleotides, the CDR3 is TGTGCCAGCAGTCGTTCTCGACAGGGGGGAGAGGCCCAGTACTTC.

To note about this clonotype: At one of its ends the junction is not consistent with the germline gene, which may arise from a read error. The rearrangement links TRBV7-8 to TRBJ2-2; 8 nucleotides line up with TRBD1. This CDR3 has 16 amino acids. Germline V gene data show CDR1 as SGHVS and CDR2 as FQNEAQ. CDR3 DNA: TGTGCCAGCAGCTTAGGCAGGGGGCCGGACACCGGGGGGCTGTTTTTT. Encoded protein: CASSLGRGPDTGGLFF.

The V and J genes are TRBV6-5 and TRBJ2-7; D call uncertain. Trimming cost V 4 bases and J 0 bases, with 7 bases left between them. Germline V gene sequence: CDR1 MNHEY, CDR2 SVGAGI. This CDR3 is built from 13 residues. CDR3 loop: CASSSTISYEQYF. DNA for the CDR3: TGTGCCAGCAGTTCGACAATCTCCTACGAGCAGTACTTC.